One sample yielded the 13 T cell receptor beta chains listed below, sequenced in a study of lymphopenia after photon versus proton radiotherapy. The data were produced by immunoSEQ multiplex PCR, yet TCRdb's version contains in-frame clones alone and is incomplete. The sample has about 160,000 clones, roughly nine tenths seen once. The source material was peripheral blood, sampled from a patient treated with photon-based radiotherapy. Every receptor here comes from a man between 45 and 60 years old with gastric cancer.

CDR3 bases: TGTGCCAGCAGCTTATGGCCTAGCGGGAGGGTCACAGATACGCAGTATTTT. As protein: CASSLWPSGRVTDTQYF. The chain employs TRBV7-2 and TRBJ2-3, with 12 bases that match TRBD2. Losses at the gene ends were 2 bases for V and 2 bases for J; bases not matched to a gene: 5. CDR3 length: 17 residues. The germline V gene encodes CDR1 SGHTA and CDR2 FQGNSA.

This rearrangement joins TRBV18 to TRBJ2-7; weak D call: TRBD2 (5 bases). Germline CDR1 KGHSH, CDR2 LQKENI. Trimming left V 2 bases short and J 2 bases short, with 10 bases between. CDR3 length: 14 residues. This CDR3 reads CASSPASTAYEQYF. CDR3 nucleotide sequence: TGTGCCAGCTCACCAGCTAGCACAGCCTACGAGCAGTACTTC.

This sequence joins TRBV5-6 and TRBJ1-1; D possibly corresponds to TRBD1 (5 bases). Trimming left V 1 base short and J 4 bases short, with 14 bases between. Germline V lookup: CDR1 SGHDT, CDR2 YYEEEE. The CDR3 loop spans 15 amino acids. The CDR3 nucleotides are TGTGCCAGCAGCTTGCTCCCAGGGAGGGGCACTGAAGCTTTCTTT. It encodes CASSLLPGRGTEAFF.

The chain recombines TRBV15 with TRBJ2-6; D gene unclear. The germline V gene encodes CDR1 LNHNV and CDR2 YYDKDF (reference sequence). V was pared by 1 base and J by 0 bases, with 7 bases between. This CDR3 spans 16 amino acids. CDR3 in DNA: TGTGCCACCAGCAGAGCGCGATCCTCTGGGGCCAACGTCCTGACTTTC. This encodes CATSRARSSGANVLTF. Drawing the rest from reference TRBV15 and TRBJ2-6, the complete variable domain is DAMVIQNPRYQVTQFGKPVTLSCSQTLNHNVMYWYQQKSSQAPKLLFHYYDKDFNNEADTPDNFQSRRPNTSFCFLDIRSPGLGDTAMYLCATSRARSSGANVLTFGAGSRLTVL.

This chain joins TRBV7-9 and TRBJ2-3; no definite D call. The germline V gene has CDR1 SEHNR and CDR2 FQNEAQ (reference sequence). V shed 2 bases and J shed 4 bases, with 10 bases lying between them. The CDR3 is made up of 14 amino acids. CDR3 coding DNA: TGTGCCAGCAGCTTATTCCCCACTTCAGATACGCAGTATTTT. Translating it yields CASSLFPTSDTQYF.

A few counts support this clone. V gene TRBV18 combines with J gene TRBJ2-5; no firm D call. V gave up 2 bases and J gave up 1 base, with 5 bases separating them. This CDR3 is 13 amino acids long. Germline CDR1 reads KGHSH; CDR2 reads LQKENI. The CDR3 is CASSPDRQETQYF. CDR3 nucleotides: TGTGCCAGCTCACCAGATCGCCAAGAGACCCAGTACTTC.

The CDR3 DNA reads as TGCGCCAGCAGCCAAAGGCAGGGAAGGTTGTACACTGAAGCTTTCTTT. Its translation is CASSQRQGRLYTEAFF. This rearrangement joins TRBV4-3 to TRBJ1-1; a possible D gene is TRBD1 (5 bases). Deletions cut 2 bases from V and 3 bases from J, with 16 bases between. The CDR3 is made up of 16 amino acids. Per germline, CDR1 LGHNA and CDR2 YSLEER.

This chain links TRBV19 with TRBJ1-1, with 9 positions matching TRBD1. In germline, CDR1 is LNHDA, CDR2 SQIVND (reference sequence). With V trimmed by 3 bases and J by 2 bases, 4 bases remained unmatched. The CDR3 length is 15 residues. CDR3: CASSIETGGNTEAFF. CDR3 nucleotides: TGTGCCAGTAGTATCGAGACAGGGGGTAACACTGAAGCTTTCTTT.

CDR3 coding DNA: TGTGCCAGTAGCGGGTTAGGCTACAATGAGCAGTTCTTC. Encoded protein: CASSGLGYNEQFF. The chain combines TRBV7-2 with TRBJ2-1; 7 bases fit TRBD2. The CDR3 is made up of 13 amino acids. With 9 bases clipped from V and 3 bases from J, the junction kept 5 bases outside the gene matches. The germline gives CDR1 SGHTA, CDR2 FQGNSA.

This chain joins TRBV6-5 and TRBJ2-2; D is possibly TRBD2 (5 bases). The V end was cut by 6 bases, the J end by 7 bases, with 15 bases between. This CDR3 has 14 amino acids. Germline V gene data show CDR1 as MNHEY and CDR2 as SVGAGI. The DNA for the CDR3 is TGTGCCAGCAGGGGTGGGGTTGGGAGCGGGGAGCTGTTTTTT. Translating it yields CASRGGVGSGELFF.

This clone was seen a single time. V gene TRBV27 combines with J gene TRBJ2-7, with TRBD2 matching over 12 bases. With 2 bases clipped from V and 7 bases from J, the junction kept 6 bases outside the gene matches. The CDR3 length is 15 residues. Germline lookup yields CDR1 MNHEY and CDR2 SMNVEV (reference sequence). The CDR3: CASSLTTSGRTEQYF. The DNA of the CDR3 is TGTGCCAGCAGTTTAACCACTAGCGGGAGGACTGAGCAGTACTTC.

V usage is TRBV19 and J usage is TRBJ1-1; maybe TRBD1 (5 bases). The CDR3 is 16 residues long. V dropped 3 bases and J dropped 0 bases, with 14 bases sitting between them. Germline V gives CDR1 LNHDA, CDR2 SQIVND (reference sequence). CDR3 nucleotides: TGTGCCAGTAGTATCCGCCGGCAGGGTATGAACACTGAAGCTTTCTTT. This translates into CASSIRRQGMNTEAFF.

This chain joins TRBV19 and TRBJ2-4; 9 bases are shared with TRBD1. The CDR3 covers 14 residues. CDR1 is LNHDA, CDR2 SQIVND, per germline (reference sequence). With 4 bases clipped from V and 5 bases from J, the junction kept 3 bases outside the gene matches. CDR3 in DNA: TGTGCCAGTAGTAGGGGGACAGGGCAAAACATTCAGTACTTC. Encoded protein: CASSRGTGQNIQYF.